This T cell receptor beta chain was captured in a study of a mutant IDH1 vaccine in newly diagnosed glioma. Study-level background: Treated patients comprised around 62% males and around 40% females, mean age 40.4 years.

Remarks on this clone: The antigen remains undetermined.

As to time point: week 35, safety follow-up. The investigators gave 300 ug of mutant IDH1 20-mer peptide in each vaccine dose, together with topical imiquimod. Each of the donors came in with new WHO grade 3 or 4 astrocytomas that were IDH1-mutant and ATRX-lost. Measured with immunoSEQ multiplex PCR; TCRdb has only the in-frame clones, and not every one. The sample lists about 30,000 clones, approximately 78% seen once, with about 11% in the top ten. The V gene lost 0 bases and the J gene lost 7 bases, with 14 bases spanning the gap. This CDR3 region has 15 residues. Germline values: CDR1 SGHTS, CDR2 YDEGEE.

The input for sequencing was PBMCs, taken from a glioma patient whose treatment included an IDH1 peptide vaccine. This chain links TRBV5-8 with TRBJ1-5; D remains ambiguous. The sequence came from a woman in her forties with glioma. Here the CDR3 reads CASSLGTLARQPQHF. CDR3 coding DNA: TGTGCCAGCAGCTTGGGAACTCTAGCGAGGCAGCCCCAGCATTTT.